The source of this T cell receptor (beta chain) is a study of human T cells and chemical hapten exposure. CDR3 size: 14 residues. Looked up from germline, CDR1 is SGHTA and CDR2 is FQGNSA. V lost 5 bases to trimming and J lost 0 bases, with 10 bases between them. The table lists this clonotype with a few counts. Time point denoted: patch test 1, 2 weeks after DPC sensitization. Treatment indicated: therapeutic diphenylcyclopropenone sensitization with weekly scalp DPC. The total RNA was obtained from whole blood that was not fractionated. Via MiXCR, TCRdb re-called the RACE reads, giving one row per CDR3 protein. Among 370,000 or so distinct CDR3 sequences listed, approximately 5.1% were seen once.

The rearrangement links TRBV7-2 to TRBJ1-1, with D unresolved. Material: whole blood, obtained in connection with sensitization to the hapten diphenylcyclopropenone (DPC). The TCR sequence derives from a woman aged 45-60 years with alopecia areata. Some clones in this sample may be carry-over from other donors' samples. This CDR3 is CASSLDTMNTEAFF. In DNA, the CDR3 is TGTGCCAGCAGCCTCGACACCATGAACACTGAAGCTTTCTTT.